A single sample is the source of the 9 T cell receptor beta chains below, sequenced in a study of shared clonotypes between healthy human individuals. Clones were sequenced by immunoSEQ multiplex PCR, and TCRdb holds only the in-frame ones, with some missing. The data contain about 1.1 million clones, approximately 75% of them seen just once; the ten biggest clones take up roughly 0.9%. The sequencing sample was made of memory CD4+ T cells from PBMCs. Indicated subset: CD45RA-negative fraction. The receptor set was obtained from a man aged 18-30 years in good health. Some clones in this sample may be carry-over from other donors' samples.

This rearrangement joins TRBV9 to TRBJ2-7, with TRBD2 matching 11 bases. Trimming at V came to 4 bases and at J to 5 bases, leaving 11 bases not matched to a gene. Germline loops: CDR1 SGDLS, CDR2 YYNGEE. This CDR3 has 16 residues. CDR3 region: CASSTPLAGGPDEQYF. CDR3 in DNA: TGTGCCAGCAGCACCCCGTTAGCGGGAGGGCCGGACGAGCAGTACTTC.

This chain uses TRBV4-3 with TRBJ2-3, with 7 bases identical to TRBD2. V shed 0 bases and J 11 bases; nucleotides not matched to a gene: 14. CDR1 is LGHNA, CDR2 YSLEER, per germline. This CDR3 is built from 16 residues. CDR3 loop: CASSQDRLAAGGRQYF. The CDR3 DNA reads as TGCGCCAGCAGCCAAGATAGGCTAGCGGCCGGGGGGAGGCAGTATTTT.

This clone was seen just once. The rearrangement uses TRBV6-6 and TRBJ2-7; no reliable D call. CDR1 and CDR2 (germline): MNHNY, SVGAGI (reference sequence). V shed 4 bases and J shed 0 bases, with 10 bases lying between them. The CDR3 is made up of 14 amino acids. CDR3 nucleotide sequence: TGTGCCAGCAGTTTTAGTCGAGTCTCCTACGAGCAGTACTTC. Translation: CASSFSRVSYEQYF.

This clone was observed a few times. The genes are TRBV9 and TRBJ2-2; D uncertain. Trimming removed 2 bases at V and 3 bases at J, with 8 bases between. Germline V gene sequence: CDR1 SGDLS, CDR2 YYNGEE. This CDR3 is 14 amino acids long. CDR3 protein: CASSVEIYTGELFF. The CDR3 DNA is TGTGCCAGCAGCGTCGAGATCTACACCGGGGAGCTGTTTTTT.

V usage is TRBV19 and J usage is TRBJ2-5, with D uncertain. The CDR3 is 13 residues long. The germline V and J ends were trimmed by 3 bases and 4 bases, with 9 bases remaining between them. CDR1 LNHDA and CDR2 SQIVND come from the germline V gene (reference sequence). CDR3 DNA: TGTGCCAGTAGTATGTCCGCCAGAGAGACCCAGTACTTC. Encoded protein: CASSMSARETQYF.

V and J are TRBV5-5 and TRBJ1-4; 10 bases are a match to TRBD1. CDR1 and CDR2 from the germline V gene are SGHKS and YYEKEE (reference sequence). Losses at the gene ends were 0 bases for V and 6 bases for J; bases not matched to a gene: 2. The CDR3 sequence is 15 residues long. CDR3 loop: CASSLDGTGDEKLFF. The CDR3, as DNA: TGTGCCAGCAGCTTGGATGGGACAGGGGATGAAAAACTGTTTTTT.

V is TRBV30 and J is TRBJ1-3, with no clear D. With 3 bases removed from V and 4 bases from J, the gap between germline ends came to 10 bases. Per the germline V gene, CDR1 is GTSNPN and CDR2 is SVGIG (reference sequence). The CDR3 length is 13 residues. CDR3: CAWRRSGGNTIYF. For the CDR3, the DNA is TGTGCCTGGAGGCGCAGTGGGGGAAACACCATATATTTT.

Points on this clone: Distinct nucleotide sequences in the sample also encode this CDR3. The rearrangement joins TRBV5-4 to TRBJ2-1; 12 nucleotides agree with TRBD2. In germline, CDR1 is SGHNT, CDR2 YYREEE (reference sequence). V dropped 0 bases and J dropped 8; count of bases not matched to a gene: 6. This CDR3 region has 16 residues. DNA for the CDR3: TGTGCCAGCAGCTTGGCCCGACTAGCGGGAGCGGATGAGCAGTTCTTC. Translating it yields CASSLARLAGADEQFF.

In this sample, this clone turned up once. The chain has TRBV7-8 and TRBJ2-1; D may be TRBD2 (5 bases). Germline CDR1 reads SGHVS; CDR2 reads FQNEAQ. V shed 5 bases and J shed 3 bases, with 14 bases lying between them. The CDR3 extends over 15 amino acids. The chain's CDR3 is CASSIGLQYYNEQFF. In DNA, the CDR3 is TGTGCCAGCAGCATCGGACTGCAATACTACAATGAGCAGTTCTTC.